This T cell receptor beta chain is from a study of T-cell memory formation after mild COVID-19. Study-level background: There were largely donor-specific TCR clusters. Study-wide results and limits: Contracting CD4+ clones were located mainly in CM and EM, and CD8+ clones in EMRA. Several responding clones turned up in pre-infection memory, indicating that cross-reactive memory may have taken part.

MiXCR was run by TCRdb on the 5' RACE reads, yielding one entry per CDR3 protein. In the table there are fewer than 350,000 distinct CDR3 sequences, around a sixth of which are singletons. Looked up from germline, CDR1 is MGHRA and CDR2 is YSYEKL. This CDR3 region has 14 residues. On this clonotype: Its target is unknown. The junction and the germline gene differ at one end; a read error may be behind it.

The source material was PBMCs or a T cell subset sorted from them (not recorded which). The source of this sequence is a man between 18 and 29 years old who had mild COVID-19 (a few samples of this study predate the infection). Cell type and time point are not known. The genes are TRBV4-1 and TRBJ2-7; 7 bases match TRBD2. This CDR3 is CACSQDWGGNEQYF. DNA for the CDR3: TGCGCCTGCAGCCAAGACTGGGGGGGAAACGAGCAGTACTTC.